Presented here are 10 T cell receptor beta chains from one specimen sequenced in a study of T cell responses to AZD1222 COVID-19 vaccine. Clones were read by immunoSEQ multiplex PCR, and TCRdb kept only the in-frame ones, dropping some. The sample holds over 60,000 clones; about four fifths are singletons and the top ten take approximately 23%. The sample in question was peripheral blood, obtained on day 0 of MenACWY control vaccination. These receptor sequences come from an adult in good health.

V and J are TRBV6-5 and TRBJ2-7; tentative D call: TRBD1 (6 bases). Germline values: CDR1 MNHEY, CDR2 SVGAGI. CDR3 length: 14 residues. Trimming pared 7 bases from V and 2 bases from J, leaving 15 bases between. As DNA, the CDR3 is TGTGCCAGCATCTCAAGGGGGTGGACCTACGAGCAGTACTTC. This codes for CASISRGWTYEQYF.

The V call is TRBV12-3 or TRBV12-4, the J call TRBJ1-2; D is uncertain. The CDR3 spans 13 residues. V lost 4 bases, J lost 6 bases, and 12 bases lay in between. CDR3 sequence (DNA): TGTGCCAGCAGTTCGGACCCTCCAAATGGCTACACCTTC. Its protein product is CASSSDPPNGYTF.

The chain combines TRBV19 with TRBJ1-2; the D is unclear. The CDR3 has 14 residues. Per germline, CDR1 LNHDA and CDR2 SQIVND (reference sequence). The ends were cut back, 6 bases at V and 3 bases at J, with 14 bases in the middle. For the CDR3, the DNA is TGTGCCAGTAGCCCCTCGAGCTTACACTATGGCTACACCTTC. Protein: CASSPSSLHYGYTF.

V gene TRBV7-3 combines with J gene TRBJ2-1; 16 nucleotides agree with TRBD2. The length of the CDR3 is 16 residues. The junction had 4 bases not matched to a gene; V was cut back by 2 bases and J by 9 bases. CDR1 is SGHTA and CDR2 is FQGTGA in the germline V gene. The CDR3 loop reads CASSLQGTSGRVEQFF. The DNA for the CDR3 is TGTGCCAGCAGCTTACAGGGGACTAGCGGGAGGGTTGAGCAGTTCTTC. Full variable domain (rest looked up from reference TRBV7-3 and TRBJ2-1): GAGVSQTPSNKVTEKGKYVELRCDPISGHTALYWYRQSLGQGPEFLIYFQGTGAADDSGLPNDRFFAVRPEGSVSTLKIQRTERGDSAVYLCASSLQGTSGRVEQFFGPGTRLTVL.

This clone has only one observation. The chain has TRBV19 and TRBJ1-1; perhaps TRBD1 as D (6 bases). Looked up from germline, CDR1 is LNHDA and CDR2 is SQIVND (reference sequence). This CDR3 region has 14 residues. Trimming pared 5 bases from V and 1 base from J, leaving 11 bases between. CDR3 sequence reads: CASSLGQQNTEAFF. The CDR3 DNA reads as TGTGCCAGTAGTCTCGGACAGCAGAACACTGAAGCTTTCTTT.

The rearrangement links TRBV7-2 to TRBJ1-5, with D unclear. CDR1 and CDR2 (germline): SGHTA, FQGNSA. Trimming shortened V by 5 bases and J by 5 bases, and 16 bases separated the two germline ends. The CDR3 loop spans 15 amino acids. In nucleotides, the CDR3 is TGTGCCAGCAGCCTCAACCCCCGTGGCTATCAGCCCCAGCATTTT. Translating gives CASSLNPRGYQPQHF.

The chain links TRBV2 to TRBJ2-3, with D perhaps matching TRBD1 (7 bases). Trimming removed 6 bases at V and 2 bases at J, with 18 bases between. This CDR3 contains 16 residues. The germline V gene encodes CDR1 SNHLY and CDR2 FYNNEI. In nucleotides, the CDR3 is TGTGCCAGCAGGGAGGGGGCGTCGACATTCACAGATACGCAGTATTTT. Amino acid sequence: CASREGASTFTDTQYF.

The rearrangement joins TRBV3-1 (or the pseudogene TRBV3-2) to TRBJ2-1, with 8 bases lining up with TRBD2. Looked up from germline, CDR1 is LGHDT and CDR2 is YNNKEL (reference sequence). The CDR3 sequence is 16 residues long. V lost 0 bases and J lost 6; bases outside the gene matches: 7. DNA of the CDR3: TGTGCCAGCAGCCAAGAAATAGGACTAGCTCTCAATGAGCAGTTCTTC. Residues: CASSQEIGLALNEQFF.

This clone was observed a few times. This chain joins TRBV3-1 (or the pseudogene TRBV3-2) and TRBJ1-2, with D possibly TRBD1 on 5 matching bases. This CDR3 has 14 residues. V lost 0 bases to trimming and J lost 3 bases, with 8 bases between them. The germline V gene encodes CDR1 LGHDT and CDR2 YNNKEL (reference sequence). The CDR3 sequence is CASSQDGGHYGYTF. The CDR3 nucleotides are TGTGCCAGCAGCCAAGATGGGGGTCACTATGGCTACACCTTC.

The CDR3 nucleotides read TGTGCCAGCAGGTTCAGCGAGAGTAGGGCAGATACGCAGTATTTT. Encoded protein: CASRFSESRADTQYF. This chain uses TRBV6-5 with TRBJ2-3; D gene unclear. With 6 bases removed from V and 4 bases from J, the gap between germline ends came to 17 bases. Looked up from germline, CDR1 is MNHEY and CDR2 is SVGAGI. The CDR3 has 15 residues.